This T cell receptor beta chain is from a study of blood T cell repertoires in COVID-19. As for the study in general: There were acute and convalescent COVID-19 samples, and they came from the United States, Italy and Spain.

Per the study methods: Reference gene primer amplification yielded estimated nucleated cell counts. Only in-frame clones appear in the TCRdb table, and some are missing; sequencing was by immunoSEQ multiplex PCR. D and trimming come from the DNA, and the V and J calls and clone size come from that table. Among about 130,000 clones, roughly 83% were seen once, and the ten largest hold under 1.5%. Germline V gives CDR1 MNHEY, CDR2 SVGEGT. Losses at the gene ends were 6 bases for V and 5 bases for J; bases not matched to a gene: 10. The CDR3 sequence is 16 residues long. The origin of this receptor is a man aged 55 to 69 with acute or convalescent COVID-19. V is TRBV6-2 or TRBV6-3 and J is TRBJ2-5; 12 nucleotides line up with TRBD2. Material: peripheral blood. The CDR3 DNA reads TGTGCCAGCAGCCCCCCCCGACTAGCGGGAGACGAGACCCAGTACTTC. It codes for CASSPPRLAGDETQYF.